One sample yielded the 24 T cell receptor beta chains listed below, sequenced in a study of OX40 agonist ivuxolimab in advanced cancers. Profiled with immunoSEQ multiplex PCR; TCRdb holds only in-frame clones, not every one. The table records 60,000 to 85,000 clones, about nine tenths of them present only once. The sample in question was CD4+ or CD8+ T cells sorted from blood, obtained in a trial of the OX40 agonist ivuxolimab. Receptor source: an adult with an advanced solid tumor such as melanoma, head and neck, liver or kidney cancer.

The chain has TRBV30 and TRBJ2-1; D remains ambiguous. Germline V gives CDR1 GTSNPN, CDR2 SVGIG (reference sequence). The ends were cut back, 2 bases at V and 0 bases at J, with 11 bases in the middle. The CDR3 is made up of 15 amino acids. The CDR3 DNA sequence: TGTGCCTGGAGTTCCTACTCTAGCTCCTACAATGAGCAGTTCTTC. Encoded protein: CAWSSYSSSYNEQFF.

The table lists this clone with a count of one. The V gene is TRBV27, the J gene TRBJ2-7; D ambiguous. The CDR3 consists of 13 residues. Germline lookup yields CDR1 MNHEY and CDR2 SMNVEV (reference sequence). V lost 5 bases to trimming and J lost 3 bases, with 11 bases between them. Here the CDR3 reads CASSTRRDYEQYF. The CDR3 DNA sequence: TGTGCCAGCAGTACCCGTAGGGACTACGAGCAGTACTTC.

The chain uses TRBV5-1 and TRBJ2-3; TRBD1 might be the D (6 bases). CDR3 size: 13 residues. Germline V gene sequence: CDR1 SGHRS, CDR2 YFSETQ. Trimming took off 0 bases at V and 5 bases at J, with 7 bases between the two ends. The CDR3 reads CASSLDRVDTQYF. CDR3 bases: TGCGCCAGCAGCTTGGACAGGGTAGATACGCAGTATTTT.

The V call is TRBV6-6, the J call TRBJ1-2; weak D call: TRBD1 (5 bases). Trimming shortened V by 7 bases and J by 3 bases, and 15 bases separated the two germline ends. The germline V gene has CDR1 MNHNY and CDR2 SVGAGI (reference sequence). The CDR3 has 14 amino acids. The CDR3 reads CASTLGADYYGYTF. Written as DNA, the CDR3 is TGTGCCAGCACCTTAGGGGCAGACTACTATGGCTACACCTTC.

Note on this clone: An end of the junction does not agree with germline; a read error may underlie this. This chain connects TRBV7-7 to TRBJ2-3, with D unclear. The CDR3 has 12 residues. CDR1 SSHAT and CDR2 FNYEAQ come from the germline V gene (reference sequence). CDR3 in DNA: TGTGCTAGCAGCACCCCTGGGGATACGCAGTATTTT. Residues: CASSTPGDTQYF.

This clone appeared a single time. The J gene is TRBJ1-1, the V gene TRBV5-6, with D possibly matching TRBD1 (5 bases). The CDR3 sequence is 12 residues long. Germline CDR1 reads SGHDT; CDR2 reads YYEEEE. V shed 2 bases and J shed 4 bases, with 6 bases lying between them. DNA of the CDR3: TGTGCCAGCAGCTTCGGGGCCACTGAAGCTTTCTTT. This translates into CASSFGATEAFF.

The chain carries TRBV28 and TRBJ2-7; no definite D call. The CDR3 extends over 14 amino acids. Germline V gives CDR1 MDHEN, CDR2 SYDVKM. Between the trimmed V and J ends, which lost 3 bases and 2 bases, there was a span of 11 bases. CDR3 sequence (DNA): TGTGCCAGCAGTTTGCTATTTTCAGCCTACGAGCAGTACTTC. Its protein is CASSLLFSAYEQYF.

This chain joins TRBV5-1 and TRBJ2-1, with D perhaps matching TRBD2 (6 bases). V was shortened by 1 base and J by 10 bases, with 12 bases between the two germline ends. Germline loops: CDR1 SGHRS, CDR2 YFSETQ. The CDR3 runs 13 residues. DNA for the CDR3: TGCGCCAGCAGCTTGATCCGGGGGTACGAGCAGTTCTTC. It specifies CASSLIRGYEQFF. Complete variable domain (other parts from reference TRBV5-1 and TRBJ2-1): KAGVTQTPRYLIKTRGQQVTLSCSPISGHRSVSWYQQTPGQGLQFLFEYFSETQRNKGNFPGRFSGRQFSNSRSEMNVSTLELGDSALYLCASSLIRGYEQFFGPGTRLTVL.

J is TRBJ1-2 and V is TRBV5-1; no clear D gene. The CDR3 has 14 amino acids. Germline CDR1 reads SGHRS; CDR2 reads YFSETQ. V was pared by 0 bases and J by 0 bases, with 6 bases between. The CDR3 DNA reads as TGCGCCAGCAGCTTGGGGCCCTCTAACTATGGCTACACCTTC. It specifies CASSLGPSNYGYTF. The full variable domain, in which reference TRBV5-1 and TRBJ1-2 provide the parts outside the CDR3, is KAGVTQTPRYLIKTRGQQVTLSCSPISGHRSVSWYQQTPGQGLQFLFEYFSETQRNKGNFPGRFSGRQFSNSRSEMNVSTLELGDSALYLCASSLGPSNYGYTFGSGTRLTVV.

This clone was counted only a few times. The chain carries TRBV2 and TRBJ1-5, with D maybe TRBD1 (5 bases). Germline V gene lookup returns CDR1 SNHLY and CDR2 FYNNEI. The CDR3 totals 15 residues. Trimming took off 8 bases at V and 4 bases at J, with 18 bases between the two ends. The CDR3 sequence is CASREEGIANQPQHF. The CDR3 region has the DNA TGTGCCAGCCGCGAGGAGGGGATAGCAAATCAGCCCCAGCATTTT.

The chain couples TRBV29-1 to TRBJ1-2; D remains unclear. There are 13 residues in the CDR3. Trimming took 3 bases from V and 0 from J, leaving 8 bases between them. Germline V CDR1 and CDR2: SQVTM, ANQGSEA. The CDR3 bases are TGCAGCGTTGATTCACGTTCTAACTATGGCTACACCTTC. Protein sequence: CSVDSRSNYGYTF.

The chain has TRBV5-1 and TRBJ2-7, with D perhaps matching TRBD1 (6 bases). Between the trimmed V and J ends, which lost 0 bases and 6 bases, there was a span of 16 bases. CDR3 length: 15 residues. Germline V gene lookup returns CDR1 SGHRS and CDR2 YFSETQ. The CDR3 region is CASSLVADGTSEQYF. The DNA for the CDR3 is TGCGCCAGCAGCTTGGTGGCTGACGGGACAAGCGAGCAGTACTTC.

A single count supports this clone. This chain uses TRBV5-6 with TRBJ1-1; D is perhaps TRBD1 (5 bases). Germline CDR1 reads SGHDT; CDR2 reads YYEEEE. The V end lost 3 bases, the J end lost 1 base, and 10 bases lay between the germline ends. This CDR3 region has 14 residues. CDR3 region: CASSWTNGNTEAFF. The CDR3 DNA is TGTGCCAGCAGCTGGACAAATGGGAACACTGAAGCTTTCTTT.

This sequence joins TRBV5-5 and TRBJ2-2; tentative D call: TRBD2 (5 bases). Germline CDR1 is SGHKS and CDR2 is YYEKEE (reference sequence). The CDR3 is made up of 14 amino acids. The germline V and J ends were trimmed by 5 bases and 1 base, with 9 bases remaining between them. The CDR3 DNA reads TGTGCCAGCAGAATAAGCGGGAACACCGGGGAGCTGTTTTTT. Amino acid sequence: CASRISGNTGELFF.

In this sample, this clone turned up once. The V and J genes are TRBV6-4 and TRBJ1-2; D perhaps matches TRBD1 (5 bases). Germline V gene data show CDR1 as MRHNA and CDR2 as SNTAGT. Trimming left V 2 bases short and J 3 bases short, with 16 bases between. The CDR3 length is 16 residues. The CDR3 nucleotides read TGTGCCAGCAGTGACCGGGATGGCAGGGTGGACTATGGCTACACCTTC. The encoded protein is CASSDRDGRVDYGYTF.

This chain uses TRBV16 with TRBJ1-2, with D perhaps matching TRBD1 (5 bases). Trimming removed 3 bases at V and 4 bases at J, with 9 bases between. The CDR3 extends over 13 amino acids. CDR1 and CDR2 from the germline V gene are KGHSY and FQNENV. The CDR3: CASSHRAGYGYTF. The CDR3 DNA is TGTGCCAGCAGCCACAGGGCTGGCTATGGCTACACCTTC.

This rearrangement joins TRBV19 to TRBJ2-5; 8 bases fit TRBD1. V lost 6 bases and J lost 5; bases outside the gene matches: 11. Germline loops: CDR1 LNHDA, CDR2 SQIVND (reference sequence). The CDR3 is made up of 15 amino acids. The CDR3 reads CASSNLQGARETQYF. The CDR3, as DNA: TGTGCCAGTAGCAACCTCCAGGGGGCCAGGGAGACCCAGTACTTC.

The chain uses TRBV19 and TRBJ2-5; a possible D gene is TRBD1 (6 bases). Trimming left V 8 bases short and J 2 bases short, with 12 bases between. Germline lookup yields CDR1 LNHDA and CDR2 SQIVND (reference sequence). The CDR3 is made up of 13 amino acids. In nucleotides, the CDR3 is TGTGCCAGTTCCGGGACACTACAAGAGACCCAGTACTTC. It yields the protein CASSGTLQETQYF.

V is TRBV6-6 and J is TRBJ2-7, with D uncertain. CDR1 and CDR2 from the germline V gene are MNHNY and SVGAGI (reference sequence). Trimming took off 6 bases at V and 4 bases at J, with 7 bases between the two ends. This CDR3 contains 11 residues. As DNA, the CDR3 is TGTGCCAGCAGCCCCCAATACGAGCAGTACTTC. Translating it yields CASSPQYEQYF.

In this sample, this clone turned up once. The genes are TRBV7-6 and TRBJ1-2; D gene unclear. Deletions cut 0 bases from V and 2 bases from J, with 4 bases between. The CDR3 is made up of 13 amino acids. Germline assignment: CDR1 SGHVS and CDR2 FNYEAQ. CDR3 in amino acids: CASSLAGNYGYTF. The CDR3, as DNA: TGTGCCAGCAGCTTAGCAGGAAACTATGGCTACACCTTC.

The chain carries TRBV12-5 and TRBJ2-7; D is unresolved. V was pared by 6 bases and J by 2 bases, with 14 bases between. Germline CDR1 LGHNT, CDR2 FRNRAP. The CDR3 extends over 14 amino acids. The CDR3 bases are TGTGCTAGTGGCAAAGACACCGGCACCTACGAGCAGTACTTC. Protein product: CASGKDTGTYEQYF.

The gene calls are TRBV19 and TRBJ1-5, with D hard to call. With 6 bases removed from V and 5 bases from J, the gap between germline ends came to 8 bases. Germline CDR1 reads LNHDA; CDR2 reads SQIVND (reference sequence). CDR3 length equals 12 residues. The CDR3 nucleotides read TGTGCCAGTAGAGTCGGGGATCAGCCCCAGCATTTT. Translated: CASRVGDQPQHF.

The chain has TRBV7-9 and TRBJ1-1; no reliable D call. The CDR3 length is 13 residues. Trimming took 3 bases from V and 8 from J, leaving 13 bases between them. Germline lookup yields CDR1 SEHNR and CDR2 FQNEAQ (reference sequence). CDR3 sequence reads: CASSLEGMKEAFF. The CDR3 nucleotides are TGTGCCAGCAGCTTGGAGGGCATGAAGGAAGCTTTCTTT.

In this sample, this clone turned up once. The rearrangement links TRBV6-5 to TRBJ1-2, with 9 bases aligning to TRBD1. The CDR3 loop spans 11 amino acids. V lost 6 bases, J lost 8 bases, and 1 base stayed unmatched. Germline V gene lookup returns CDR1 MNHEY and CDR2 SVGAGI. CDR3 nucleotide sequence: TGTGCCAGCAGACAGGGGGCCGGCTACACCTTC. As protein: CASRQGAGYTF.